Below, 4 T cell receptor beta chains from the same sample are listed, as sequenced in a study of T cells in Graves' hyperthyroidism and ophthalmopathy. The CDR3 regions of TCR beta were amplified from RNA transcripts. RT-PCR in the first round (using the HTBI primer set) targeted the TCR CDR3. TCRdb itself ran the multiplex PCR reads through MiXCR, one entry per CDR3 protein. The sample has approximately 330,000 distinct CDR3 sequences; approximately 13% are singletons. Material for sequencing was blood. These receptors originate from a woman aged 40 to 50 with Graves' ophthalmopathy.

In DNA, the CDR3 is TGTGCCAGCGGGGGGTTGGTTATCACTGAAGCTTTCTTT. Translating it yields CASGGLVITEAFF. This chain links TRBV27 with TRBJ1-1, with D maybe TRBD1 (5 bases). The CDR3 is 13 amino acids. Germline V CDR1 and CDR2: MNHEY, SMNVEV (reference sequence). Deletions cut 8 bases from V and 4 bases from J, with 14 bases between.

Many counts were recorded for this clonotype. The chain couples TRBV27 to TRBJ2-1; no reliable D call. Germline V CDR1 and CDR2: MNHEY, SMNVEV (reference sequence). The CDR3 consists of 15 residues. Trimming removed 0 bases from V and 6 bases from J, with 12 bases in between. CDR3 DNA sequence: TGTGCCAGCAGTTTATCGAGGTCGCCCAGCAATGAGCAGTTCTTC. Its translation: CASSLSRSPSNEQFF.

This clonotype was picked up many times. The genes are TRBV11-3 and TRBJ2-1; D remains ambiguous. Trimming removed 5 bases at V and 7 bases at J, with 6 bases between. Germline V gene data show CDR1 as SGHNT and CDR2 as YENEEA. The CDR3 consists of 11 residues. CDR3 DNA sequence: TGTGCCAGCAGCACGACTAATGAGCAGTTCTTC. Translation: CASSTTNEQFF.

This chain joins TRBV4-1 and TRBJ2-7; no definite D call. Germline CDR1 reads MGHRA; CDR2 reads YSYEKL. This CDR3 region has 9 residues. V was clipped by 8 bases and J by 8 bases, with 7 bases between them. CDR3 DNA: TGCGCCAGCTTTATCCAGCAGTACTTC. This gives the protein CASFIQQYF.